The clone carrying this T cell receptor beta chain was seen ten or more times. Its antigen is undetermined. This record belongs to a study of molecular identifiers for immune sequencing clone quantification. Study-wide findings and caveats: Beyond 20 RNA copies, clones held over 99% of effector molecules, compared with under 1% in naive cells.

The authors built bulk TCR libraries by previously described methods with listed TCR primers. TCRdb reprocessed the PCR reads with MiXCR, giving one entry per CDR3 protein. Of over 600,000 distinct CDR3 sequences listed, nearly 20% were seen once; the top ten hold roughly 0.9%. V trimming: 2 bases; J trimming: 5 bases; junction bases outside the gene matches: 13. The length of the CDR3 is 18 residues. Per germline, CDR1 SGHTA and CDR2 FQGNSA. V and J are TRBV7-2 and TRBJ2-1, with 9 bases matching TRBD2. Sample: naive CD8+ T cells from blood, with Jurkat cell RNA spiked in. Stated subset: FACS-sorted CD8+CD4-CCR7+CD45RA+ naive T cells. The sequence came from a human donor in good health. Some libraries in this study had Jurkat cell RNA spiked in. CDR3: CASSLHLAGNPPDNEQFF. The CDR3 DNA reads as TGTGCCAGCAGCTTACATCTAGCGGGGAACCCCCCCGACAATGAGCAGTTCTTC.